The rows below give T cell receptor beta chains drawn from one sample of a study of T cell changes during pregnancy in multiple sclerosis. Produced via immunoSEQ multiplex PCR; TCRdb's table is partial and in-frame only. The data show fewer than 110,000 clones, roughly nine tenths seen once. Sequenced here: peripheral blood, sampled after pregnancy. The receptor source for this set is a female donor with multiple sclerosis, enrolled in a pregnancy study. Each CDR3 is given with its conserved first and last residue. The D gene is left open where the match is weak. The size field is filled for only some rows; it gives once, few, many or a size class.

NA	TRBV11-2	TRBJ2-1	TRBD2	CASSLGSGSPYNEQFF	TGTGCCAGCAGCCTAGGTAGCGGGAGCCCTTACAATGAGCAGTTCTTC
once	TRBV18	TRBJ1-5	NA	CASSPINVAGAQHF	TGTGCCAGCTCACCCATTAACGTCGCGGGGGCCCAGCATTTT
NA	TRBV18	TRBJ1-1	TRBD1	CASWTGGPTEAFF	TGTGCCAGTTGGACAGGGGGGCCCACTGAAGCTTTCTTT
once	TRBV6-1	TRBJ2-3	NA	CASSEAGGWADTQYF	TGTGCCAGCAGTGAAGCCGGAGGGTGGGCAGATACGCAGTATTTT
NA	TRBV5-5	TRBJ2-7	TRBD1	CASSLRTGQSYEQYF	TGTGCCAGCAGCTTGAGGACAGGGCAATCCTACGAGCAGTACTTC
NA	TRBV29-1	TRBJ1-2	TRBD1	CSVYRGRSGTF	TGCAGCGTTTACAGGGGGCGTTCGGGAACCTTC
once	TRBV7-6	TRBJ2-7	TRBD2	CASSWDAGVDEQYF	TGTGCCAGCAGCTGGGACGCGGGGGTTGACGAGCAGTACTTC
NA	TRBV28	TRBJ2-4	TRBD1	CASSLGRQGPLGNIQYF	TGTGCCAGCAGCTTGGGACGACAGGGGCCCTTGGGAAACATTCAGTACTTC
NA	TRBV30	TRBJ2-3	TRBD1	CAWDGDRGTDTQYF	TGTGCCTGGGACGGGGACAGGGGGACAGATACGCAGTATTTT
NA	TRBV25-1	TRBJ1-1	NA	CASSVLDIAEAFF	TGTGCCAGCAGTGTATTGGACATTGCTGAAGCTTTCTTT
NA	TRBV6-5	TRBJ2-3	TRBD2	CASKLAGAFTDTQYF	TGTGCCAGCAAGCTAGCGGGGGCCTTCACAGATACGCAGTATTTT
NA	TRBV4-2	TRBJ2-1	TRBD1	CASSQDRTGGYNEQFF	TGTGCCAGCAGCCAAGATAGGACAGGGGGCTACAATGAGCAGTTCTTC
NA	TRBV11-2	TRBJ2-2	NA	CASSPGTRNTGELFF	TGTGCCAGCAGCCCAGGGACACGGAACACCGGGGAGCTGTTTTTT
NA	TRBV4-3	TRBJ2-5	NA	CASSQDWPGQETQYF	TGCGCCAGCAGCCAAGATTGGCCAGGCCAAGAGACCCAGTACTTC
once	TRBV19	TRBJ2-5	TRBD2	CASSMGGGPQETQYF	TGTGCCAGTAGTATGGGGGGAGGGCCTCAAGAGACCCAGTACTTC
NA	TRBV14	TRBJ1-2	NA	CASSPKVGGGYTF	TGTGCCAGCAGCCCCAAGGTGGGAGGTGGCTACACCTTC
NA	TRBV18	TRBJ1-6	NA	CASSPVTGDSPLHF	TGTGCCAGCTCACCAGTCACGGGAGATTCACCCCTCCACTTT
NA	TRBV4-2	TRBJ1-2	TRBD1	CASSQADRGRNYGYTF	TGTGCCAGCAGCCAAGCGGACAGGGGTAGAAACTATGGCTACACCTTC